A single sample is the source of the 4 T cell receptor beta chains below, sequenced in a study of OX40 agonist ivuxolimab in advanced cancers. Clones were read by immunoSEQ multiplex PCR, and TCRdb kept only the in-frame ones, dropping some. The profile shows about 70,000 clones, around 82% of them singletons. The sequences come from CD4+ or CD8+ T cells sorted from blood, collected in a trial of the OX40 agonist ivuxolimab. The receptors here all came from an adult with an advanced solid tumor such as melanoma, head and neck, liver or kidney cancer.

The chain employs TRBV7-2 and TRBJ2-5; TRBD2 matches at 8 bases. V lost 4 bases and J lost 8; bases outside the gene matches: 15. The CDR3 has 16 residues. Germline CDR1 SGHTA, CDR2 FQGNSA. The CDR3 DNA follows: TGTGCCAGCAGCTCTCTCGGTCGGGGGGGCATGGATACCCAGTACTTC. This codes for CASSSLGRGGMDTQYF.

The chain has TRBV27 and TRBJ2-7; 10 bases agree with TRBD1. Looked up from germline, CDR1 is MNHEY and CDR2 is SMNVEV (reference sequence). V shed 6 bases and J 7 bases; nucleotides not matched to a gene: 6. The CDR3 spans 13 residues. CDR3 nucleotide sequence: TGTGCCAGCAGGCTCGGGACAGGGGTAGAGCAGTACTTC. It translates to CASRLGTGVEQYF.

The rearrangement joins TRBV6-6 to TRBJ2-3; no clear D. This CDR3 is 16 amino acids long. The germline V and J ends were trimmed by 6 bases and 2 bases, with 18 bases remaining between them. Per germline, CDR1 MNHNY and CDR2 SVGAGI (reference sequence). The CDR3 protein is CASSLSRNIHTDTQYF. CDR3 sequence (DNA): TGTGCCAGCAGCCTGTCTCGGAACATCCACACAGATACGCAGTATTTT.

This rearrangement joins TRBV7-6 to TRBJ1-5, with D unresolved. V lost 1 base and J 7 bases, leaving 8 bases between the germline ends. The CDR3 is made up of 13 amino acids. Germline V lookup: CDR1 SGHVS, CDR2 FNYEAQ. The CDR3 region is CASSLVEGQPQHF. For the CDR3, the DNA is TGTGCCAGCAGCTTAGTCGAGGGACAGCCCCAGCATTTT.